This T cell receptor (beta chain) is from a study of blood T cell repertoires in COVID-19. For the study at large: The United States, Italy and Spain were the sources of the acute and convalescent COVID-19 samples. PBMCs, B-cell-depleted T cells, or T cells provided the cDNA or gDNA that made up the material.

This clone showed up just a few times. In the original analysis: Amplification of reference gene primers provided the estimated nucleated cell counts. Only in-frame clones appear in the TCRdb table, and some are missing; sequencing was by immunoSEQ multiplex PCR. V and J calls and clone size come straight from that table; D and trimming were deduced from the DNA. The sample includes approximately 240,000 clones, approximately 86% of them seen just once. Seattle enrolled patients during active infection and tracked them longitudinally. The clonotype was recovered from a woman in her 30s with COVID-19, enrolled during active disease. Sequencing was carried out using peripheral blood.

The DNA of the CDR3 is TGTGCCAGCAGCGTAGACCCAGGGGGACTTGCATACAATGAGCAGTTCTTC. Translation gives CASSVDPGGLAYNEQFF. The chain uses TRBV9 and TRBJ2-1; the D gene is possibly TRBD1 (7 bases). The germline V and J ends were trimmed by 0 bases and 4 bases, with 17 bases remaining between them. The CDR3 length is 17 residues. Germline CDR1 SGDLS, CDR2 YYNGEE.